The entry that follows covers one T cell receptor (beta chain) sequence. The assay was run at deep level. Investigators spread the genomic DNA of each subset evenly over several immunoSEQ plates. Data came from immunoSEQ multiplex PCR; TCRdb stores just in-frame clones and leaves some out. The top ten hold 1.5% to 2% of the sample, which has some 660,000 clones, around 78% seen once. This sample is part of a study of shared clonotypes between healthy human individuals. The length of the CDR3 is 15 residues. The V segment lost 3 bases and the J segment 7 bases; nucleotides outside the gene matches: 7. Germline V gene lookup returns CDR1 LNHDA and CDR2 SQIVND (reference sequence).

This chain uses TRBV19 with TRBJ2-2; 8 bases are shared with TRBD1. Material: memory CD4+ T cells sorted from blood. Regarding subset: CD45RA-negative fraction. The source is a woman in her 30s in good health. The CDR3 bases are TGTGCCAGTAGTATTCCAGGGGGCAATCTCGGGGAGCTGTTTTTT. Its translation: CASSIPGGNLGELFF.